These T cell receptor beta chains were read from a single sample in a study of cytomegalovirus exposure and HLA in healthy donors. The protocol was immunoSEQ multiplex PCR, while the TCRdb copy is restricted to in-frame clones and leaves out a portion. This table has around 180,000 clones, around 68% appearing once. Material for sequencing was PBMCs. The receptor set was obtained from a girl aged 5-17 years in good health and CMV-seronegative. CDR3s include the opening cysteine and the closing phenylalanine or tryptophan. D genes are given only for firm matches. Clone size is shown for a subset of rows, as once, few, many or a class of expanded clone.

d_gene: TRBD1
j_gene: TRBJ2-7
v_gene: TRBV6-5
abundance: NA
CDR3aa: CASSRQGISYEQYF
CDR3nt: TGTGCCAGCAGCAGACAGGGGATCTCCTACGAGCAGTACTTC

d_gene: TRBD1
j_gene: TRBJ2-7
v_gene: TRBV13
abundance: few
CDR3aa: CASSKGQGAREQYF
CDR3nt: TGTGCCAGCAGCAAAGGACAGGGGGCAAGGGAGCAGTACTTC

d_gene: NA
j_gene: TRBJ2-4
v_gene: TRBV25-1
abundance: few
CDR3aa: CASSITGIQYF
CDR3nt: TGTGCCAGCAGTATCACGGGCATTCAGTACTTC

d_gene: TRBD1
j_gene: TRBJ2-7
v_gene: TRBV27
abundance: NA
CDR3aa: CASSSPGTGGNYEQYF
CDR3nt: TGTGCCAGCAGTTCACCCGGGACAGGGGGTAACTACGAGCAGTACTTC

d_gene: NA
j_gene: TRBJ2-3
v_gene: TRBV19
abundance: NA
CDR3aa: CASSIGWGRSEDTQYF
CDR3nt: TGTGCCAGTAGTATCGGTTGGGGCCGGAGCGAAGATACGCAGTATTTT

d_gene: NA
j_gene: TRBJ2-6
v_gene: TRBV5-1
abundance: NA
CDR3aa: CASSLNQGRGTGANVLTF
CDR3nt: TGCGCCAGCAGCTTGAATCAGGGGAGGGGAACTGGGGCCAACGTCCTGACTTTC

d_gene: NA
j_gene: TRBJ2-7
v_gene: TRBV6-5
abundance: few
CDR3aa: CASSYSRLSNTYEQYF
CDR3nt: TGTGCCAGCAGTTACTCGAGGCTCAGTAACACCTACGAGCAGTACTTC

d_gene: TRBD2
j_gene: TRBJ2-5
v_gene: TRBV19
abundance: NA
CDR3aa: CASSLRTSGGLETQYF
CDR3nt: TGTGCCAGTAGTCTCCGGACTAGCGGGGGTTTAGAGACCCAGTACTTC

d_gene: TRBD1
j_gene: TRBJ2-7
v_gene: TRBV19
abundance: NA
CDR3aa: CATRQGVYEQYF
CDR3nt: TGTGCCACCAGACAGGGGGTCTACGAGCAGTACTTC

d_gene: NA
j_gene: TRBJ1-1
v_gene: TRBV12-5
abundance: few
CDR3aa: CASGAQVSPEAFF
CDR3nt: TGTGCTAGTGGTGCCCAGGTTTCCCCCGAAGCTTTCTTT

d_gene: NA
j_gene: TRBJ1-5
v_gene: TRBV19
abundance: few
CDR3aa: CASSMRGGITGQPQHF
CDR3nt: TGTGCCAGTAGTATGCGCGGGGGTATTACAGGTCAGCCCCAGCATTTT

d_gene: NA
j_gene: TRBJ2-3
v_gene: TRBV5-1
abundance: few
CDR3aa: CASKTSGITDTQYF
CDR3nt: TGCGCCAGCAAGACATCGGGAATTACAGATACGCAGTATTTT

d_gene: TRBD1
j_gene: TRBJ1-5
v_gene: TRBV27
abundance: NA
CDR3aa: CASSLSGGDQPQHF
CDR3nt: TGTGCCAGCAGTTTATCAGGGGGCGATCAGCCCCAGCATTTT

d_gene: NA
j_gene: TRBJ1-5
v_gene: TRBV6-1
abundance: few
CDR3aa: CASSLTDSNQPQHF
CDR3nt: TGTGCCAGCAGTTTGACAGATAGCAATCAGCCCCAGCATTTT

d_gene: NA
j_gene: TRBJ2-5
v_gene: TRBV12-5
abundance: NA
CDR3aa: CASGRTGSRERQETQYF
CDR3nt: TGTGCTAGTGGCCGTACCGGGTCTCGGGAGAGACAAGAGACCCAGTACTTC

d_gene: TRBD1
j_gene: TRBJ2-7
v_gene: TRBV5-1
abundance: NA
CDR3aa: CASSQIGGTGTGFHEQYF
CDR3nt: TGCGCCAGCAGTCAAATAGGTGGAACCGGGACAGGGTTCCACGAGCAGTACTTC

d_gene: TRBD2
j_gene: TRBJ2-7
v_gene: TRBV27
abundance: NA
CDR3aa: CASSPGTSGGVEYF
CDR3nt: TGTGCCAGCAGTCCCGGGACTAGCGGGGGAGTCGAGTACTTC